Presented here are 13 T cell receptor beta chains from one specimen sequenced in a study of blood T cell repertoires in COVID-19. TCRdb keeps only in-frame clones here, not all; method: immunoSEQ multiplex PCR. Here the sample spans approximately 83,000 clones, roughly 71% being singletons. Sequencing input: peripheral blood. These receptor sequences come from a woman older than 75 with acute or convalescent COVID-19.

The chain has TRBV19 and TRBJ2-5; 12 nucleotides agree with TRBD1. Per germline, CDR1 LNHDA and CDR2 SQIVND (reference sequence). After removal of 6 bases from V and 5 bases from J, the junction contained 7 bases not matched to a gene. The CDR3 has 15 residues. This CDR3 is CASRTGTGGWETQYF. The CDR3, as DNA: TGTGCCAGTAGGACCGGGACAGGGGGCTGGGAGACCCAGTACTTC.

This clone has only one observation. This rearrangement joins TRBV18 to TRBJ2-7; 7 bases match TRBD1. The CDR3 runs to 14 residues. Trimming at V came to 3 bases and at J to 3 bases, leaving 5 bases not matched to a gene. Germline lookup yields CDR1 KGHSH and CDR2 LQKENI. The CDR3 nucleotides read TGTGCCAGCTCACCCCCAGGGGGTAACTACGAGCAGTACTTC. Protein product: CASSPPGGNYEQYF.

In its sample, this clone was seen once. The rearrangement links TRBV5-8 to TRBJ1-3; D call uncertain. There are 14 residues in the CDR3. The V gene lost 2 bases and the J gene lost 4 bases, with 10 bases spanning the gap. In germline, CDR1 is SGHTS, CDR2 YDEGEE. CDR3 amino acids: CASSFGGLGNTIYF. The DNA of the CDR3 is TGTGCCAGCAGCTTTGGAGGGCTGGGAAACACCATATATTTT. The full variable domain, rest sourced from reference TRBV5-8 and TRBJ1-3, is EAGVTQSPTHLIKTRGQQATLRCSPISGHTSVYWYQQALGLGLQFLLWYDEGEERNRGNFPPRFSGRQFPNYSSELNVNALELEDSALYLCASSFGGLGNTIYFGEGSWLTVV.

The chain recombines TRBV28 with TRBJ2-7; D remains ambiguous. The germline gives CDR1 MDHEN, CDR2 SYDVKM. This CDR3 comprises 11 residues. V was cut by 7 bases and J by 6 bases, with 10 bases left in between. This chain's CDR3 is CASNLPPEQYF. Written as DNA, the CDR3 is TGTGCCAGCAACTTACCCCCCGAGCAGTACTTC.

In its sample, this clone was seen once. CDR3 protein: CASSFPSGTGGDTEAFF. For the CDR3, the DNA is TGTGCCAGCAGTTTCCCGTCCGGGACAGGGGGGGACACTGAAGCTTTCTTT. This chain connects TRBV6-2 or TRBV6-3 to TRBJ1-1, with 11 positions matching TRBD1. This CDR3 has 17 residues. The V gene's germline CDR1 is MNHEY and CDR2 SVGEGT. V was clipped by 4 bases and J by 3 bases; unmatched bases: 10.

The chain has TRBV27 and TRBJ2-1, with 9 bases matching TRBD2. Germline CDR1 MNHEY, CDR2 SMNVEV (reference sequence). The J segment lost 2 bases and the V segment lost 6 bases, leaving 5 bases of the junction unmatched. The CDR3 spans 15 residues. The CDR3 loop is CASSRGTSTYNEQFF. The CDR3 bases are TGTGCCAGCAGCCGAGGGACTAGCACCTACAATGAGCAGTTCTTC.

In its sample, this clone was seen a few times. The V and J genes are TRBV4-2 and TRBJ1-5, with 8 nucleotides matching TRBD1. CDR3 length: 15 residues. Germline loops: CDR1 LGHNA, CDR2 YNFKEQ. Trimming removed 6 bases from V and 0 bases from J; junction bases left unmatched: 4. CDR3 sequence: CASRIGQGSNQPQHF. CDR3 nucleotides: TGTGCCAGCAGGATCGGACAGGGTAGCAATCAGCCCCAGCATTTT.

The rearrangement uses TRBV9 and TRBJ1-6; TRBD1 agrees at 10 bases. With V trimmed by 1 base and J by 7 bases, 5 bases remained unmatched. CDR3 length equals 16 residues. CDR1 and CDR2 (germline): SGDLS, YYNGEE. CDR3 bases: TGTGCCAGCAGCGTATTAAGGGACAGGGGAAATTCACCCCTCCACTTT. Translation: CASSVLRDRGNSPLHF.

This chain links TRBV4-3 with TRBJ1-1; D remains ambiguous. The CDR3 spans 16 residues. Trimming left V 4 bases short and J 2 bases short, with 17 bases between. The germline CDR1 and CDR2 sequences are LGHNA and YSLEER. This chain's CDR3 is CASSRGPTERNTEAFF. CDR3 bases: TGCGCCAGCAGCCGAGGCCCGACGGAACGTAACACTGAAGCTTTCTTT.

This clone appeared a single time. The chain carries TRBV30 and TRBJ1-2; D is undetermined. Germline V CDR1 and CDR2: GTSNPN, SVGIG (reference sequence). This CDR3 is built from 12 residues. Trimming left V 1 base short and J 2 bases short, with 5 bases between. In nucleotides, the CDR3 is TGTGCCTGGAGTGGAGGGAACTATGGCTACACCTTC. This sequence encodes CAWSGGNYGYTF. Combining the CDR3 with reference TRBV30 and TRBJ1-2 gives the whole variable domain SQTIHQWPATLVQPVGSPLSLECTVEGTSNPNLYWYRQAAGRGLQLLFYSVGIGQISSEVPQNLSASRPQDRQFILSSKKLLLSDSGFYLCAWSGGNYGYTFGSGTRLTVV.

The V call is TRBV7-3, the J call TRBJ2-1; possibly TRBD2 for D (6 bases). This CDR3 is 15 amino acids long. Trimming took off 2 bases at V and 2 bases at J, with 10 bases between the two ends. CDR1 SGHTA and CDR2 FQGTGA come from the germline V gene. The CDR3 region is CASSLGLAAYNEQFF. In nucleotides, the CDR3 is TGTGCCAGCAGCTTAGGGTTAGCGGCCTACAATGAGCAGTTCTTC.

In this sample, this clone turned up once. The chain links TRBV2 to TRBJ2-3, with D possibly matching TRBD1 (6 bases). V lost 3 bases to trimming and J lost 1 base, with 11 bases between them. CDR3 length equals 15 residues. Germline assignment: CDR1 SNHLY and CDR2 FYNNEI. This chain's CDR3 is CASSDQGHRTDTQYF. In nucleotides, the CDR3 is TGTGCCAGCAGTGATCAGGGACACCGCACAGATACGCAGTATTTT.

This chain links TRBV18 with TRBJ2-1; D possibly corresponds to TRBD2 (5 bases). The germline V gene has CDR1 KGHSH and CDR2 LQKENI. The CDR3 is 17 residues long. Trimming took off 6 bases at V and 5 bases at J, with 23 bases between the two ends. The CDR3 coding sequence is TGTGCCAGCTCGGCACCGAGGGCCTCGAGGGTCCACAATGAGCAGTTCTTC. It yields the protein CASSAPRASRVHNEQFF.